This T cell receptor (beta chain) is from a study of post-analysis software for immune sequencing data. Study-level findings and limits: Roughly 5 TRBV segments occurring more often in patients than controls included TRBV5-6, TRBV5-1 and TRBV20-1. Clustering by F measure revealed strong co-clustering among samples prepared together in one batch.

Concerning this clonotype itself: Its matching antigen is unknown.

Unique molecular identifiers were carried by the TCR beta cDNA libraries. TCRdb re-analysed the PCR reads in MiXCR, keeping a single row per CDR3 protein. Of about 800,000 distinct CDR3 sequences listed, roughly 27% were seen once; the top ten hold roughly 0.53%. CDR1 is SGHRS and CDR2 is YFSETQ in the germline V gene. V was pared by 6 bases and J by 7 bases, with 6 bases of the junction left unmatched. The CDR3 covers 14 residues. The rearrangement joins TRBV5-1 to TRBJ2-1, with TRBD2 matching 11 bases. Sequencing was done on a sample of blood. This clonotype was sampled from a girl aged 5-17 years with multiple sclerosis. The CDR3 DNA sequence: TGCGCCAGCACCTGGACTAGCGGGTCGAATGAGCAGTTCTTC. Encoded protein: CASTWTSGSNEQFF.